Listed below are T cell receptor beta chains from one sample, sequenced in a study of T cell clusters in autoimmune cytopenias. With the multiplex PCR reads reprocessed, TCRdb shows one record per CDR3 protein and no DNA. This sample's clone table lists about 7,500 distinct CDR3 sequences. Sequenced sample: peripheral blood. Receptors originate from a human donor with an autoimmune cytopenia or autoimmune hepatitis (not recorded which). Both conserved end residues are part of each CDR3. The order of the fields is clone size, J gene, V gene, CDR3 protein. Clone size is stated in some rows and not others, as once, few, many or a class when expanded.

-,TRBJ2-2,TRBV12-3/TRBV12-4,CASSFSGRNTGELFF
-,TRBJ2-7,TRBV6-5,CASSYQGTYYEQYF
-,TRBJ1-2,TRBV20-1,CSATGTGAYGYTF
medium-sized,TRBJ1-5,TRBV6-5,CASSSRGGAGQPQHF
-,TRBJ2-1,TRBV19,CASSRSTDSVMNEQFF
-,TRBJ2-7,TRBV6-2/TRBV6-3,CASSRRTGSSYEQYF
-,TRBJ1-4,TRBV20-1,CSATSDREGLENEKLFF
-,TRBJ2-3,TRBV29-1,CSVKAGTGVTDTQYF
-,TRBJ2-3,TRBV28,CASSPWTISTDTQYF
medium-sized,TRBJ1-1,TRBV6-1,CASSDRRQANTEAFF
-,TRBJ2-1,TRBV5-1,CASSLRDSGLDEQFF
medium-sized,TRBJ2-5,TRBV19,CASGRQQETQYF
-,TRBJ1-1,TRBV7-9,CASSSVESEAFF
-,TRBJ1-1,TRBV20-1,CSARDDRVNTEAFF
medium-sized,TRBJ1-4,TRBV10-3,CAISENGDGEKLFF
-,TRBJ2-4,TRBV6-6,CASSYWGESIQYF
-,TRBJ1-2,TRBV7-9,CASRPKVGTGWNYGYTF
medium-sized,TRBJ1-2,TRBV19,CASSIKREGRYGYTF
medium-sized,TRBJ2-3,TRBV19,CASSHSSGVGTDTQYF
medium-sized,TRBJ1-5,TRBV15,CATSREGTGFSQPQHF
-,TRBJ1-1,TRBV19,CASSIVIRGTSTEAFF
medium-sized,TRBJ2-3,TRBV15,CATSRPPRDLGDTQYF
-,TRBJ2-1,TRBV6-5,CASSQQRGGLGEQFF
medium-sized,TRBJ2-5,TRBV6-2/TRBV6-3,CASSHAGAQYF
medium-sized,TRBJ1-1,TRBV6-2/TRBV6-3,CASSSGTWNTEAFF
medium-sized,TRBJ2-3,TRBV19,CASSIGPGGLADTQYF
medium-sized,TRBJ1-2,TRBV6-2/TRBV6-3,CASTRTESDGYTF
-,TRBJ1-1,TRBV13,CASSLGGANTEAFF
medium-sized,TRBJ2-7,TRBV12-3/TRBV12-4,CASSLALGTGGSYEQYF